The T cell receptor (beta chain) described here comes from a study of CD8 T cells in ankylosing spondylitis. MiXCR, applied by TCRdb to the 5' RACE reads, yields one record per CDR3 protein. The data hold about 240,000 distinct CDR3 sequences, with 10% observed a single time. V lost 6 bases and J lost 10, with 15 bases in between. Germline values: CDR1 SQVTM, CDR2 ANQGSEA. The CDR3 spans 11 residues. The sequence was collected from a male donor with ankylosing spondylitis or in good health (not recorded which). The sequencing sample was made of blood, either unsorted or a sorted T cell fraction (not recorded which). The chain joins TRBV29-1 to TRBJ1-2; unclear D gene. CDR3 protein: CSVDDYPLYTF. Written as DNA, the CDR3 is TGCAGCGTGGACGACTACCCTCTCTACACCTTC.